The present T cell receptor (beta chain) was sequenced within a study of control samples from healthy donors and cancer patients. The repertoire was sequenced with immunoSEQ multiplex PCR; TCRdb's copy has only in-frame clones and lacks some. The sample consists of 60,000 to 70,000 clones, approximately 80% of them appearing once. Trimming cost V 4 bases and J 7 bases, with 16 bases left between them. This CDR3 comprises 14 residues. The V gene's germline CDR1 is MDHEN and CDR2 SYDVKM. Material for sequencing was PBMCs. The rearrangement links TRBV28 to TRBJ1-1, with a possible D match to TRBD1 (6 bases). The clonotype was recovered from a woman between 50 and 59 years old with lung cancer. CDR3: CASSSQGARGEAFF. For the CDR3, the DNA is TGTGCCAGCAGTTCACAGGGCGCAAGGGGTGAAGCTTTCTTT.